Detailed here is one T cell receptor beta chain. Its target is unknown. This entry belongs to a study of cytomegalovirus exposure and HLA in healthy donors. On the study more broadly: An early data release held approximately 85 million unique TCRs from HLA-typed donors.

Study-wide results and caveats: Among TCR sequences, most were rare, though some public TCRs appeared in many donors. The authors considered a cluster of highly shared sequence variants likely to be a sequencing artifact.

Use of 60 Vbeta and 13 Jbeta primers characterized the PCR. The protocol was immunoSEQ multiplex PCR, while the TCRdb copy is restricted to in-frame clones and leaves out a portion. In all, the sample yields approximately 190,000 clones. With 6 bases removed from V and 4 bases from J, the gap between germline ends came to 15 bases. Germline V gives CDR1 MNHNS, CDR2 SASEGT. There are 14 residues in the CDR3. The sequence was collected from a man aged 30-40 years in good health and CMV-seronegative. The specimen sequenced was PBMCs. J is TRBJ1-2 and V is TRBV6-1; perhaps TRBD1 as D (6 bases). The CDR3, as DNA: TGTGCCAGCAGCACAGGGAGGGGAGGCTATGGCTACACCTTC. Translation gives CASSTGRGGYGYTF.